These T cell receptor beta chains were read from a single sample in a study of blood T cell repertoires in COVID-19. The data were produced by immunoSEQ multiplex PCR, yet TCRdb's version contains in-frame clones alone and is incomplete. The repertoire holds about 400,000 clones, with about 88% as singletons. Material: peripheral blood. The receptors were gathered from a human donor in a cohort sampled during active COVID-19. CDR3s include the opening cysteine and the closing phenylalanine or tryptophan. The order of the fields is J gene, D gene, V gene, clone size, CDR3 protein, CDR3 DNA. D genes are given only for firm matches. Part of the rows lack a size; the others show once, few, many or a class for expanded clones.

>TRBJ2-7|-|TRBV6-5|-
CASSWEVDSYEQYF
TGTGCCAGCAGTTGGGAGGTGGACTCCTACGAGCAGTACTTC
>TRBJ2-7|TRBD1|TRBV5-6|-
CASSPTGAYEQYF
TGTGCCAGCAGCCCGACAGGGGCCTACGAGCAGTACTTC
>TRBJ2-7|-|TRBV11-2|-
CASSLDFRGSGEQYF
TGTGCCAGCAGCTTAGATTTTAGGGGTAGTGGGGAGCAGTACTTC
>TRBJ2-7|TRBD1|TRBV5-8|-
CASSFSGTGDYEQYF
TGTGCCAGCAGCTTCTCCGGGACAGGGGACTACGAGCAGTACTTC
>TRBJ2-7|TRBD2|TRBV27|-
CASSSQTSGRPKFSYEQYF
TGTGCCAGCAGTTCACAGACTAGCGGGAGGCCCAAGTTCTCCTACGAGCAGTACTTC
>TRBJ2-7|-|TRBV7-8|-
CASSLIPGDSYEQYF
TGTGCCAGCAGCTTAATCCCAGGGGACTCCTACGAGCAGTACTTC
>TRBJ2-5|TRBD2|TRBV7-2|-
CASSLGLAEETQYF
TGTGCCAGCAGCTTAGGGCTAGCGGAAGAGACCCAGTACTTC
>TRBJ1-5|TRBD1|TRBV9|-
CASSERDSPNQPQHF
TGTGCCAGCAGCGAGAGGGACAGCCCCAATCAGCCCCAGCATTTT
>TRBJ1-1|TRBD1|TRBV5-1|-
CASSSGQGATLNTEAFF
TGCGCCAGCAGTTCTGGACAGGGGGCAACGTTGAACACTGAAGCTTTCTTT
>TRBJ1-2|TRBD1|TRBV5-1|once
CASSRGQGPSIGGYTF
TGCGCCAGCAGCCGGGGACAGGGGCCCTCTATTGGTGGCTACACCTTC
>TRBJ2-1|TRBD2|TRBV9|-
CASSAGTSVYNEQFF
TGTGCCAGCAGCGCCGGGACTAGCGTTTACAATGAGCAGTTCTTC
>TRBJ1-1|-|TRBV25-1|once
CASSEYMTGRAFF
TGTGCCAGCAGTGAATATATGACAGGAAGAGCTTTCTTT
>TRBJ2-7|-|TRBV5-5|-
CASSSAAYEQYF
TGTGCCAGCAGCTCGGCGGCCTACGAGCAGTACTTC
>TRBJ2-7|TRBD2|TRBV4-2|-
CASSQRTSGVGEQYF
TGTGCCAGCAGCCAGCGGACTAGCGGGGTAGGGGAGCAGTACTTC
>TRBJ2-7|TRBD2|TRBV5-6|few
CASSPRGGGYEQYF
TGTGCCAGCAGCCCCCGGGGCGGGGGCTACGAGCAGTACTTC
>TRBJ1-2|-|TRBV2|-
CASSQGPGGYTF
TGTGCCAGCAGTCAGGGGCCGGGTGGCTACACCTTC
>TRBJ1-3|-|TRBV7-9|-
CASSFQASGNTIYF
TGTGCCAGCAGCTTTCAGGCCTCTGGAAACACCATATATTTT
>TRBJ1-1|TRBD1|TRBV7-2|-
CASSLRTGSWTEAFF
TGTGCCAGCAGCTTAAGGACAGGGTCGTGGACTGAAGCTTTCTTT
>TRBJ2-7|-|TRBV19|once
CASSIARAYSYEQYF
TGTGCCAGTAGTATAGCTAGAGCCTACTCCTACGAGCAGTACTTC
>TRBJ2-1|-|TRBV7-9|-
CASSSQNRLGSNEQFF
TGTGCCAGCAGCTCCCAAAACCGACTAGGGTCCAATGAGCAGTTCTTC
>TRBJ2-1|-|TRBV14|few
CASSQEETPNGNEQFF
TGTGCCAGCAGCCAAGAGGAGACTCCTAATGGCAATGAGCAGTTCTTC
>TRBJ1-6|TRBD1|TRBV7-2|-
CASSLADRGRPLHF
TGTGCCAGCAGCTTAGCGGACAGGGGGCGACCCCTCCACTTT
>TRBJ1-4|TRBD1|TRBV5-1|-
CASSPDRDSEKLFF
TGCGCCAGCAGCCCCGACCGGGACAGCGAAAAACTGTTTTTT
>TRBJ1-2|TRBD1|TRBV3-1/TRBV3-2|-
CASSIRDRVMAF
TGTGCCAGCAGCATTCGGGACAGGGTTATGGCCTTC
>TRBJ2-3|-|TRBV3-1/TRBV3-2|-
CASSQDLLASDTQYF
TGTGCCAGCAGCCAAGATCTACTAGCTTCGGATACGCAGTATTTT
>TRBJ1-6|TRBD1|TRBV19|-
CASTPTGFNSPLHF
TGTGCCAGTACCCCGACAGGGTTTAACTCACCCCTCCACTTT
>TRBJ2-1|-|TRBV6-2/TRBV6-3|-
CASSPISGQSYNEQFF
TGTGCCAGCAGCCCTATATCAGGACAGTCCTACAATGAGCAGTTCTTC